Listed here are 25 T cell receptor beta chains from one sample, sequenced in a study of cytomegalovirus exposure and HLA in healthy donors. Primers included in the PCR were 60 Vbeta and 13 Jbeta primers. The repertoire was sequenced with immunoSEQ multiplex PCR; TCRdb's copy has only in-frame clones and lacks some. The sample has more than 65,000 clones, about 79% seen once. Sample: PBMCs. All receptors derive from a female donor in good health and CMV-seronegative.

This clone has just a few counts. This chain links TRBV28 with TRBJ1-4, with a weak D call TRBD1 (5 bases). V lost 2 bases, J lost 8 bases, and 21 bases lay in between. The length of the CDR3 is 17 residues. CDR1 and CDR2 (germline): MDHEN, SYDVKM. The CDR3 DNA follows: TGTGCCAGCAGTTTAGTGGCAGGGAACTCAAGGGGCGAAAAACTGTTTTTT. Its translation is CASSLVAGNSRGEKLFF.

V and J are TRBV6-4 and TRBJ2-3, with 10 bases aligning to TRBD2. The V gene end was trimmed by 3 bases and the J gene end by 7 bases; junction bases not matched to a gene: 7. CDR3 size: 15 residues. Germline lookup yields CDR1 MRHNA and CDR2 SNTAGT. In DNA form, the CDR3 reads TGTGCCAGCAGTGAGCAGCCTAGCGGGAGAAATACGCAGTATTTT. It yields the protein CASSEQPSGRNTQYF.

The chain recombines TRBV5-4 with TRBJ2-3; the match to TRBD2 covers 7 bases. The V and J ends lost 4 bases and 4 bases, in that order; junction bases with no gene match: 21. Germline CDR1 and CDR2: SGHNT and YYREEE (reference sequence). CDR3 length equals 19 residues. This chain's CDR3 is CASSPDGFVFAGVSDTQYF. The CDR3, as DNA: TGTGCCAGCAGCCCGGACGGATTTGTGTTCGCGGGAGTCTCAGATACGCAGTATTTT.

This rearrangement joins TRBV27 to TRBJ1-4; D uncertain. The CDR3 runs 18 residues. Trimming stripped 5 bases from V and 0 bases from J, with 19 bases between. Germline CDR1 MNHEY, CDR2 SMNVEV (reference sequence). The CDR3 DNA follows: TGTGCCAGCAGTCCTTCAGGCCGGAGGGCTGCAACTAATGAAAAACTGTTTTTT. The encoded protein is CASSPSGRRAATNEKLFF.

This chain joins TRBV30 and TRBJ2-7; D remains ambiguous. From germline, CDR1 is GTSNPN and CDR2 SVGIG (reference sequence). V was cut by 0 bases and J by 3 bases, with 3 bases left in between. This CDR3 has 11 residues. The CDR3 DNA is TGTGCCTGGAGTGTACTCTACGAGCAGTACTTC. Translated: CAWSVLYEQYF.

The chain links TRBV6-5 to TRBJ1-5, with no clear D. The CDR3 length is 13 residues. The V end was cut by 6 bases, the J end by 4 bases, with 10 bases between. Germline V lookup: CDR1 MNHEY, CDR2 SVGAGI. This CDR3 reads CASSPADNQPQHF. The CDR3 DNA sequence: TGTGCCAGCAGCCCCGCAGATAATCAGCCCCAGCATTTT.

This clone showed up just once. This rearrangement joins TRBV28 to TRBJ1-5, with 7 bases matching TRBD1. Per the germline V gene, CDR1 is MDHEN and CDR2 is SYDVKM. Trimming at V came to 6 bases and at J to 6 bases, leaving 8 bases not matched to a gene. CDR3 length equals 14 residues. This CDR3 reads CASSPGTDLQPQHF. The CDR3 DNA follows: TGTGCCAGCAGCCCTGGGACAGACCTTCAGCCCCAGCATTTT.

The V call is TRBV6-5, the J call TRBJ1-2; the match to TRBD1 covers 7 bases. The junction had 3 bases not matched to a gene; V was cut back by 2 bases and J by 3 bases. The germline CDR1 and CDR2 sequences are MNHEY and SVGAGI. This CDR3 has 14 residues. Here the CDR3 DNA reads TGTGCCAGCAGTTACGGGACAGAGGACTATGGCTACACCTTC. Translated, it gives CASSYGTEDYGYTF.

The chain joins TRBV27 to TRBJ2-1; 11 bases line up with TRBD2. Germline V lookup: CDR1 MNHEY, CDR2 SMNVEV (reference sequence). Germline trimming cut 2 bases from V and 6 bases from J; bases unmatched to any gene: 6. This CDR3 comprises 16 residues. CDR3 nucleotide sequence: TGTGCCAGCAGTTTAAAGGTACTAGCGGGAGTCAATGAGCAGTTCTTC. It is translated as CASSLKVLAGVNEQFF.

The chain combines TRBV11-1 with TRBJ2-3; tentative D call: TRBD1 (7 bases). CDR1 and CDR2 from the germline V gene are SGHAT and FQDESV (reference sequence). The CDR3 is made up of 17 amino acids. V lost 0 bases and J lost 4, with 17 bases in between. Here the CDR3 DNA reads TGTGCCAGCAGCTTAGCGGCCCCAGGGGGAGGCCCAGATACGCAGTATTTT. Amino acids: CASSLAAPGGGPDTQYF.

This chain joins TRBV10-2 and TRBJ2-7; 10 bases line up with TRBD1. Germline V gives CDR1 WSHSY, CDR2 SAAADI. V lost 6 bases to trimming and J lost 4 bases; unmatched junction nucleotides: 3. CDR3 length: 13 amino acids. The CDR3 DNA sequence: TGCGCCAGCAGCGCGGACAGGGGGTACGAGCAGTACTTC. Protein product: CASSADRGYEQYF.

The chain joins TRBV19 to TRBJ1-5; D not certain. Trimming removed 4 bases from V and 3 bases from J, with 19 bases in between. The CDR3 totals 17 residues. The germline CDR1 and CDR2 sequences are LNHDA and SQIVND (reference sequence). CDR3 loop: CASSTHHTAGFNQPQHF. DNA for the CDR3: TGTGCCAGTAGTACGCATCATACCGCAGGTTTCAATCAGCCCCAGCATTTT.

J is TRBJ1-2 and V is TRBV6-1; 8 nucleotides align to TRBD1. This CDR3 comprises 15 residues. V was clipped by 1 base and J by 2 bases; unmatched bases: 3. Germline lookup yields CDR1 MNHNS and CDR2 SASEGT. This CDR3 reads CASSEVRTGNYGYTF. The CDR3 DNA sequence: TGTGCCAGCAGTGAAGTGCGGACAGGGAACTATGGCTACACCTTC.

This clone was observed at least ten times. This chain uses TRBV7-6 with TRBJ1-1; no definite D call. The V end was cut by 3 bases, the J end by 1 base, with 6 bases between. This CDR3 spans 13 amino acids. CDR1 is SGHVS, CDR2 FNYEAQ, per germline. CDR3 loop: CASSLAANTEAFF. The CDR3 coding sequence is TGTGCCAGCAGCTTGGCGGCGAACACTGAAGCTTTCTTT.

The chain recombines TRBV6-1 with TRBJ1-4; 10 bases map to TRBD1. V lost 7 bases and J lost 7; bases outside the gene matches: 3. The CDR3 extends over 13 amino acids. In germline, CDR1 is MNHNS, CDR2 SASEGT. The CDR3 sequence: CASTDRGGEKLFF. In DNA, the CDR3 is TGTGCCAGCACGGACAGGGGGGGTGAAAAACTGTTTTTT.

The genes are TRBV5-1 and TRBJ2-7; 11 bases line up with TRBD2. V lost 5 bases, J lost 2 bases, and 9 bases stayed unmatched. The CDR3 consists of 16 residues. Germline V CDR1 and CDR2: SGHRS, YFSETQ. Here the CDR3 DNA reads TGCGCCAGCAGGCACCTAGCGGGAGGACCAACCTACGAGCAGTACTTC. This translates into CASRHLAGGPTYEQYF. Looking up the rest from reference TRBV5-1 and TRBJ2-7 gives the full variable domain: KAGVTQTPRYLIKTRGQQVTLSCSPISGHRSVSWYQQTPGQGLQFLFEYFSETQRNKGNFPGRFSGRQFSNSRSEMNVSTLELGDSALYLCASRHLAGGPTYEQYFGPGTRLTVT.

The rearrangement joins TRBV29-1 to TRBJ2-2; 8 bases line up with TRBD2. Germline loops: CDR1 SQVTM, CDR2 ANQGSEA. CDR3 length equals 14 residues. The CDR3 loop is CSTTSGSGGGELFF. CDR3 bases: TGCAGTACAACTTCAGGGAGCGGGGGTGGGGAGCTGTTTTTT.

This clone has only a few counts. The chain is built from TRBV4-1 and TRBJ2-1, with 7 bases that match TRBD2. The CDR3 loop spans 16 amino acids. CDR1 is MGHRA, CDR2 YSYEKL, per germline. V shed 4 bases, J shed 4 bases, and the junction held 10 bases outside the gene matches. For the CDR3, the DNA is TGCGCCAGCAGCCCCCCGTTTGGGGGGGAGTACAATGAGCAGTTCTTC. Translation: CASSPPFGGEYNEQFF.

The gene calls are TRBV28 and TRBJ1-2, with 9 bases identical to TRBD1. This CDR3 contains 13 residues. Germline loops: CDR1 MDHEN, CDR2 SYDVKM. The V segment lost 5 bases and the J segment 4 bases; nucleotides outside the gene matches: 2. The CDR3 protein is CASSPGQGYGYTF. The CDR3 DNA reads TGTGCCAGCAGTCCGGGACAGGGCTATGGCTACACCTTC.

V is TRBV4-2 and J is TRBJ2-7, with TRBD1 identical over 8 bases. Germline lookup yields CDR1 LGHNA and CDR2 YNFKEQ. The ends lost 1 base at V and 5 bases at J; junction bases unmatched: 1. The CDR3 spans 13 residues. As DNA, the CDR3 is TGTGCCAGCAGCCAAGGGGACAGGAACGAGCAGTACTTC. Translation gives CASSQGDRNEQYF.

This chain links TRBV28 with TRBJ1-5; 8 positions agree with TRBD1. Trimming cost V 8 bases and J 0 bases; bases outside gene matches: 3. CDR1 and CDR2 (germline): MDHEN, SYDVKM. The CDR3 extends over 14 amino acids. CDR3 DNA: TGTGCCAGCGAAGACAGGGGTAGCAATCAGCCCCAGCATTTT. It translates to CASEDRGSNQPQHF.

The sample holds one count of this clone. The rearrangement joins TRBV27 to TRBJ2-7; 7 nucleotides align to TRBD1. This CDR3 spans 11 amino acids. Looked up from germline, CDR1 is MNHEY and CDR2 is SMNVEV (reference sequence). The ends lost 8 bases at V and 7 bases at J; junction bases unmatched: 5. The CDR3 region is CASRQGREQYF. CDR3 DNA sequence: TGTGCCAGCCGACAGGGTAGGGAGCAGTACTTC.

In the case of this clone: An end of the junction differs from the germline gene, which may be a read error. The CDR3 loop is CASSYSRNTEASF. DNA of the CDR3: TGTGCCAGCAGTTATTCGAGGAACACTGAAGCTTCCTTT. V gene TRBV6-5 combines with J gene TRBJ1-1; D is unresolved. The CDR3 sequence is 13 residues long. The germline gives CDR1 MNHEY, CDR2 SVGAGI.

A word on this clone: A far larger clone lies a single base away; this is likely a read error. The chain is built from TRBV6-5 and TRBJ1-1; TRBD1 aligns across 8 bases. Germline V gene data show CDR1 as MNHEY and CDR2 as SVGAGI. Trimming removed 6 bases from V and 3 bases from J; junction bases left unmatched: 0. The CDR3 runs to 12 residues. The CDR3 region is CASRDRDTEAFF. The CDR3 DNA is TGTGCCAGCAGGGACAGGGACACTGAAGCTTTCTTT.

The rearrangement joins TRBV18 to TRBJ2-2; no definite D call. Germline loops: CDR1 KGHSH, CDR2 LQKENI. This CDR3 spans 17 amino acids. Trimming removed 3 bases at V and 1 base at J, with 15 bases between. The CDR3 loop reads CASSPLYGVGNTGELFF. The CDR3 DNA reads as TGTGCCAGCTCACCTCTTTACGGTGTCGGGAACACCGGGGAGCTGTTTTTT.